This T cell receptor beta chain was sequenced in a study of OX40 agonist ivuxolimab in advanced cancers. Study-level points and caveats: Among some nonresponders, normalized T-cell clonal expansion was also low.

As for this clone: Its antigen remains unknown.

The protocol was immunoSEQ multiplex PCR, while the TCRdb copy is restricted to in-frame clones and leaves out a portion. The repertoire holds 50,000 to 60,000 clones, with around nine tenths as singletons. Trimming removed 4 bases from V and 7 bases from J, with 11 bases in between. The germline gives CDR1 SGHDN, CDR2 FVKESK. The CDR3 consists of 13 residues. The starting material was CD4+ or CD8+ T cells sorted from blood, obtained in a trial of the OX40 agonist ivuxolimab. The receptor comes from an adult with an advanced solid tumor such as melanoma, head and neck, liver or kidney cancer. V usage is TRBV14 and J usage is TRBJ1-5; no firm D call. CDR3 region: CASSPLAGQPQHF. The CDR3 DNA is TGTGCCAGCAGCCCGCTAGCGGGGCAGCCCCAGCATTTT. Looking up the rest from reference TRBV14 and TRBJ1-5 gives the full variable domain: EAGVTQFPSHSVIEKGQTVTLRCDPISGHDNLYWYRRVMGKEIKFLLHFVKESKQDESGMPNNRFLAERTGGTYSTLKVQPAELEDSGVYFCASSPLAGQPQHFGDGTRLSIL.